A single sample is the source of the 9 T cell receptor beta chains below, sequenced in a study of regulatory T cells in long-lasting Graves disease. The time point was: persistent/refractory GD, antithyroid drugs over 5 years with positive TRAb. Researchers made the TCR library from RNA that was extracted from PBMCs. Assembly of TCR beta libraries relied on iRepertoire HTBI primers together with Arm-PCR of CDR3 regions. TCRdb re-analysed the multiplex PCR reads in MiXCR, keeping a single row per CDR3 protein. The sample consists of about 420,000 distinct CDR3 sequences, less than 25% of them appearing once. This specimen consisted of peripheral blood mononuclear cells (PBMCs), obtained when the disease was refractory, from a patient treated with antithyroid drugs. These receptors were taken from a female donor with Graves disease.

This clonotype was recorded a few times. This chain connects TRBV18 to TRBJ1-1, with D uncertain. Trimming stripped 3 bases from V and 2 bases from J, with 7 bases between. From germline, CDR1 is KGHSH and CDR2 LQKENI. The CDR3 covers 13 residues. The CDR3 is CASSPLDNTEAFF. The CDR3 bases are TGTGCCAGCTCACCCCTAGACAACACTGAAGCTTTCTTT.

This chain joins TRBV10-3 and TRBJ1-1; possible D gene TRBD1, 6 bases. Trimming took off 2 bases at V and 6 bases at J, with 13 bases between the two ends. Germline assignment: CDR1 ENHRY and CDR2 SYGVKD. This CDR3 spans 14 amino acids. The DNA for the CDR3 is TGTGCCATCAGTGAGCGGACAGAGAGGGCTGAAGCTTTCTTT. It codes for CAISERTERAEAFF.

The V gene is TRBV24-1, the J gene TRBJ2-1, with D possibly matching TRBD2 (5 bases). Trimming removed 4 bases at V and 3 bases at J, with 15 bases between. The germline V gene has CDR1 KGHDR and CDR2 SFDVKD. The CDR3 length is 16 residues. The CDR3 DNA reads TGTGCCACCAGTGACTCCGCCCTCGGGAACTACAATGAGCAGTTCTTC. Its protein product is CATSDSALGNYNEQFF.

This clonotype was observed once. The chain carries TRBV6-9 and TRBJ2-5, with TRBD2 identical over 13 bases. The J segment lost 7 bases and the V segment lost 3 bases, leaving 17 bases of the junction unmatched. Germline-derived CDR1 and CDR2 are MNHGY and SVAAGI. The CDR3 contains 19 residues. The CDR3 spells CASSYPAGLAGAARWTQYF. CDR3 nucleotide sequence: TGTGCCAGCAGTTACCCAGCTGGACTAGCGGGAGCGGCTCGTTGGACCCAGTACTTC.

V usage is TRBV5-1 and J usage is TRBJ2-7, with TRBD2 identical over 7 bases. The CDR3 is 17 amino acids. CDR1 is SGHRS and CDR2 is YFSETQ in the germline V gene. V lost 3 bases and J lost 0; bases outside the gene matches: 12. The CDR3 sequence: CASSSEAVLADSYEQYF. The CDR3 region has the DNA TGCGCCAGCAGCTCGGAGGCTGTCCTAGCGGACTCCTACGAGCAGTACTTC.

V usage is TRBV11-3 and J usage is TRBJ2-7; D unclear. This CDR3 has 13 amino acids. V was shortened by 10 bases and J by 3 bases, with 16 bases between the two germline ends. Per the germline V gene, CDR1 is SGHNT and CDR2 is YENEEA. The CDR3 reads CAISGMVDYEQYF. The CDR3 DNA reads TGTGCCATCAGTGGGATGGTAGACTACGAGCAGTACTTC.

The V gene is TRBV29-1, the J gene TRBJ1-2; D possibly corresponds to TRBD1 (5 bases). The CDR3 is 15 amino acids. Trimming shortened V by 1 base and J by 0 bases, and 12 bases separated the two germline ends. Germline CDR1 SQVTM, CDR2 ANQGSEA. CDR3 protein: CSVEGGLESNYGYTF. The CDR3 DNA follows: TGCAGCGTTGAAGGGGGCCTCGAGTCTAACTATGGCTACACCTTC.

The V gene is TRBV19, the J gene TRBJ1-5; 7 bases are a match to TRBD1. Germline V CDR1 and CDR2: LNHDA, SQIVND (reference sequence). The CDR3 length is 14 residues. V trimming: 5 bases; J trimming: 7 bases; junction bases outside the gene matches: 8. The CDR3 loop is CASSPHRGGQPQHF. In DNA form, the CDR3 reads TGTGCCAGTAGTCCCCACAGGGGTGGGCAGCCCCAGCATTTT.

This clonotype showed up just a few times. The chain joins TRBV19 to TRBJ1-5; D unclear. The germline gives CDR1 LNHDA, CDR2 SQIVND (reference sequence). Trimming removed 6 bases from V and 0 bases from J, with 21 bases in between. The length of the CDR3 is 18 residues. CDR3 sequence (DNA): TGTGCCAGTAGCGCTCGGAAAGGAGGATCGTATAGCAATCAGCCCCAGCATTTT. It specifies CASSARKGGSYSNQPQHF.